A selection of T cell receptor beta chains follows, all from one sample in a study of response to subunit inactivated influenza vaccine. TCRdb reanalysed the RT-PCR reads using MiXCR and keeps one entry per CDR3 protein. This sample has 500,000 to 550,000 distinct CDR3 sequences; 7.6% occur once, and the top ten carry about an eighth. The sample here was PBMCs from blood, taken roughly 24 months after vaccination. Every receptor here comes from a man aged 50 to 69 who received an inactivated influenza vaccine. Each CDR3 is given with its conserved first and last residue. The D gene is left open where the match is weak. Clone size is stated in some rows and not others, as once, few, many or a class when expanded.

clone size: many; V gene: TRBV20-1; J gene: TRBJ1-6; D gene: -; CDR3 DNA: TGCAGTGCCCTCAAGGGGGGTAATTCACCCCTCCACTTT; CDR3 protein: CSALKGGNSPLHF
clone size: -; V gene: TRBV21-1; J gene: TRBJ2-1; D gene: -; CDR3 DNA: TGTGCCAGCTCCTCTGAACGGAAGAACTACAATGAGCAGTTCTTC; CDR3 protein: CASSSERKNYNEQFF
clone size: -; V gene: TRBV6-2/TRBV6-3; J gene: TRBJ2-1; D gene: TRBD2; CDR3 DNA: TGTGCCAGCAGTGCCCCGACTAGCGGGAGGGCCCACAATGAGCAGTTCTTC; CDR3 protein: CASSAPTSGRAHNEQFF
clone size: -; V gene: TRBV5-1; J gene: TRBJ2-7; D gene: TRBD2; CDR3 DNA: TGCGCCAGCAGCTCGGCGCTAGCGGGAGGCTACGAGCAGTACTTC; CDR3 protein: CASSSALAGGYEQYF
clone size: -; V gene: TRBV11-2; J gene: TRBJ2-5; D gene: TRBD1; CDR3 DNA: TGTGCCAGCAGCCGCCGGGACAGGGGCAGGGGAGAGACCCAGTACTTC; CDR3 protein: CASSRRDRGRGETQYF
clone size: -; V gene: TRBV6-5; J gene: TRBJ2-1; D gene: TRBD1; CDR3 DNA: TGTGCCAGCAGTTATGGGGGGACAGGGGTCGATGAGCAGTTCTTC; CDR3 protein: CASSYGGTGVDEQFF
clone size: many; V gene: TRBV20-1; J gene: TRBJ2-1; D gene: TRBD2; CDR3 DNA: TGCAGTGCCGGGAAAAGCGGGAGTTTGGAGCAGTTCTTC; CDR3 protein: CSAGKSGSLEQFF
clone size: -; V gene: TRBV28; J gene: TRBJ2-1; D gene: -; CDR3 DNA: TGTGCCAGCAGGCTACCAGGGGCGAGTAATGAGCAGTTCTTC; CDR3 protein: CASRLPGASNEQFF
clone size: many; V gene: TRBV5-1; J gene: TRBJ1-1; D gene: -; CDR3 DNA: TGCGCCAGCAGCTTGTCTGGGTCTGGAAACACTGAAGCTTTCTTT; CDR3 protein: CASSLSGSGNTEAFF
clone size: -; V gene: TRBV7-2; J gene: TRBJ1-5; D gene: -; CDR3 DNA: TGTGCCAGCAGCTTACAGGTCGCATGGAATCAGCCCCAGCATTTT; CDR3 protein: CASSLQVAWNQPQHF
clone size: few; V gene: TRBV20-1; J gene: TRBJ2-3; D gene: -; CDR3 DNA: TGCAGTGCTACCTCCCGGGAAATCACAGATACGCAGTATTTT; CDR3 protein: CSATSREITDTQYF
clone size: many; V gene: TRBV29-1; J gene: TRBJ2-1; D gene: -; CDR3 DNA: TGCAGCGTTGAGGGACTTGGTTCTTGGGAGCAGTTCTTC; CDR3 protein: CSVEGLGSWEQFF
clone size: -; V gene: TRBV10-3; J gene: TRBJ1-4; D gene: TRBD1; CDR3 DNA: TGTGCCATCGGGAGGACAGGGGTTGGCGAAAAACTGTTTTTT; CDR3 protein: CAIGRTGVGEKLFF
clone size: few; V gene: TRBV20-1; J gene: TRBJ1-5; D gene: -; CDR3 DNA: TGCAGTGCTAGAGATCGAGAAAGGGGAAGCAATCAGCCCCAGCATTTT; CDR3 protein: CSARDRERGSNQPQHF
clone size: -; V gene: TRBV9; J gene: TRBJ2-5; D gene: -; CDR3 DNA: TGTGCCAGCAGCGTAGCAGGCGCTGCCCTAGAGACCCAGTACTTC; CDR3 protein: CASSVAGAALETQYF
clone size: -; V gene: TRBV5-1; J gene: TRBJ2-2; D gene: -; CDR3 DNA: TGCGCCAGCAGCTCGATTAGGGGTGGCGGGGAGCTGTTTTTT; CDR3 protein: CASSSIRGGGELFF
clone size: many; V gene: TRBV24-1; J gene: TRBJ2-1; D gene: TRBD2; CDR3 DNA: TGTGCCACCAGTGACTCGGGGACTAGCGGGGCGGCGAATAACAATGATGAGCAGTTCTTC; CDR3 protein: CATSDSGTSGAANNNDEQFF
clone size: many; V gene: TRBV29-1; J gene: TRBJ1-5; D gene: -; CDR3 DNA: TGCAGCGTTGCAGAACATAGTGGTCAGCCCCAGCATTTT; CDR3 protein: CSVAEHSGQPQHF
clone size: many; V gene: TRBV28; J gene: TRBJ1-5; D gene: -; CDR3 DNA: TGTGCCAGCAGTTTGAGGGGTAGCAATCAGCCCCAGCATTTT; CDR3 protein: CASSLRGSNQPQHF
clone size: few; V gene: TRBV11-2; J gene: TRBJ2-7; D gene: -; CDR3 DNA: TGTGCCAGCAGCTTATCACTTGGGCGGGTGAACTACTACGAGCAGTACTTC; CDR3 protein: CASSLSLGRVNYYEQYF
clone size: few; V gene: TRBV28; J gene: TRBJ1-2; D gene: -; CDR3 DNA: TGTGCCAGCAGTAGCCCATTAGGGGACTATGGCTACACCTTC; CDR3 protein: CASSSPLGDYGYTF
clone size: few; V gene: TRBV6-5; J gene: TRBJ2-1; D gene: -; CDR3 DNA: TGTGCCAGCAGTTCCCCAACGACTAGTCCGGATGAGCAGTTCTTC; CDR3 protein: CASSSPTTSPDEQFF
clone size: -; V gene: TRBV12-3/TRBV12-4; J gene: TRBJ2-1; D gene: -; CDR3 DNA: TGTGCCAGCAGTTTAAGCAGACAGCAGTTCTTC; CDR3 protein: CASSLSRQQFF
clone size: few; V gene: TRBV6-1; J gene: TRBJ1-3; D gene: -; CDR3 DNA: TGTGCCAGCAATGAGCTGGGGTACGGAAACACCATATATTTT; CDR3 protein: CASNELGYGNTIYF
clone size: many; V gene: TRBV5-6; J gene: TRBJ1-2; D gene: -; CDR3 DNA: TGTGCCAGCAACCGAGGGGGTGCCCCCTACTATGGCTACACCTTC; CDR3 protein: CASNRGGAPYYGYTF
clone size: many; V gene: TRBV29-1; J gene: TRBJ1-2; D gene: TRBD1; CDR3 DNA: TGCAGCGTTGAAGAATGGACAGGGCCCGACTATGGCTACACCTTC; CDR3 protein: CSVEEWTGPDYGYTF